One sample yielded the 24 T cell receptor beta chains listed below, sequenced in a study of shared clonotypes between healthy human individuals (dated by TCRdb to about 2020). The library came from the immunoSEQ multiplex PCR assay. The source is immuneACCESS, and TCRdb retained only in-frame sequences with V and J called. Part of the clones is not carried over; for the studies checked, unresolved V genes explain less than half of this, and the remainder is unexplained. The sample yields about 2.5 million clones; approximately 90% were counted once. In total, the top ten clones hold approximately 0.4% of the sample. Specimen: naive CD4+ T cells from PBMCs. The cell subset or site tag for this specimen amounts to: CD45RA+ positively selected. The receptors originated from a man between 18 and 29 years old in good health. Some clones in this sample may be carry-over from other donors' samples.

V is TRBV6-5 and J is TRBJ2-3; D is undetermined. The CDR3 runs 13 residues. V shed 6 bases and J shed 6 bases, with 13 bases lying between them. In germline, CDR1 is MNHEY, CDR2 SVGAGI. In DNA form, the CDR3 reads TGTGCCAGCAGGCGAGTGGCAGCGGATACGCAGTATTTT. Translated, it gives CASRRVAADTQYF.

This clone has a single count. CDR3 in amino acids: CAWSVPTGPSGANVLTF. In DNA, the CDR3 is TGTGCCTGGAGTGTACCCACAGGGCCCTCTGGGGCCAACGTCCTGACTTTC. This chain joins TRBV30 and TRBJ2-6, with a weak D call TRBD1 (6 bases). Per the germline V gene, CDR1 is GTSNPN and CDR2 is SVGIG (reference sequence). The CDR3 is 17 amino acids. V lost 0 bases and J lost 0, with 12 bases in between.

The rearrangement uses TRBV7-9 and TRBJ2-3; the match to TRBD2 covers 10 bases. Germline CDR1 SEHNR, CDR2 FQNEAQ (reference sequence). Trimming cost V 5 bases and J 6 bases; bases outside gene matches: 5. The CDR3 has 14 residues. The CDR3 region has the DNA TGTGCCAGCAGCGCGGGGACTAGCGTCGATACGCAGTATTTT. Translated, it gives CASSAGTSVDTQYF.

Here the CDR3 DNA reads TGTGCCAGCAGCTTAGCTATTAGCGGGAGATACGAGCAGTACTTC. Its translation: CASSLAISGRYEQYF. The V and J genes are TRBV7-2 and TRBJ2-7; 9 bases fit TRBD2. This CDR3 is built from 15 residues. The germline CDR1 and CDR2 sequences are SGHTA and FQGNSA. V lost 0 bases and J lost 4; bases outside the gene matches: 4.

The CDR3 here is CASSFQGARSNQPQHF. The CDR3 nucleotides read TGTGCCAGCAGTTTTCAGGGGGCAAGGAGCAATCAGCCCCAGCATTTT. This chain connects TRBV28 to TRBJ1-5, with 8 bases fitting TRBD1. The CDR3 is 16 residues long. The germline gives CDR1 MDHEN, CDR2 SYDVKM. V lost 3 bases to trimming and J lost 1 base; unmatched junction nucleotides: 5.

The chain uses TRBV2 and TRBJ1-1, with D possibly being TRBD1 (6 bases). V was cut by 6 bases and J by 0 bases, with 11 bases left in between. The CDR3 loop spans 14 amino acids. The germline V gene has CDR1 SNHLY and CDR2 FYNNEI. CDR3 region: CASRDRYMNTEAFF. As DNA, the CDR3 is TGTGCCAGCAGGGACAGATACATGAACACTGAAGCTTTCTTT.

DNA of the CDR3: TGTGCCAGGGATTTGGACAGAAATAGCAATCAGCCCCAGCATTTT. The encoded protein is CARDLDRNSNQPQHF. The chain recombines TRBV6-4 with TRBJ1-5, with D maybe TRBD1 (6 bases). The V end lost 9 bases, the J end lost 0 bases, and 15 bases lay between the germline ends. CDR3 size: 15 residues. The germline CDR1 and CDR2 sequences are MRHNA and SNTAGT.

The J gene is TRBJ1-5, the V gene TRBV28, with D tentatively TRBD1 (6 bases). Trimming shortened V by 5 bases and J by 4 bases, and 21 bases separated the two germline ends. The CDR3 is 17 amino acids. Germline values: CDR1 MDHEN, CDR2 SYDVKM. CDR3 residues: CASSDRDKQKNNQPQHF. The CDR3 coding sequence is TGTGCCAGCAGTGACCGGGACAAGCAAAAAAATAATCAGCCCCAGCATTTT.

This chain uses TRBV27 with TRBJ1-4; 7 positions match TRBD1. The trim removed 4 bases at V and 7 bases at J, leaving 12 bases unmatched. Germline values: CDR1 MNHEY, CDR2 SMNVEV (reference sequence). The CDR3 is 16 residues long. DNA of the CDR3: TGTGCCAGCAGTTCGCGGGACAGTTCATCTGGTGAAAAACTGTTTTTT. Translating it yields CASSSRDSSSGEKLFF.

Regarding this clone: Other nucleotide sequences from this sample produce the same CDR3. This chain links TRBV7-9 with TRBJ1-1; no reliable D call. CDR3 length equals 13 residues. CDR1 is SEHNR, CDR2 FQNEAQ, per germline (reference sequence). V lost 6 bases to trimming and J lost 1 base, with 9 bases between them. CDR3 region: CASSLGWNTEAFF. The CDR3 DNA follows: TGTGCCAGCAGTTTGGGCTGGAACACTGAAGCTTTCTTT.

The rearrangement links TRBV5-6 to TRBJ1-1; 9 nucleotides line up with TRBD1. Germline CDR1 reads SGHDT; CDR2 reads YYEEEE. The CDR3 has 15 amino acids. The trim removed 2 bases at V and 3 bases at J, leaving 5 bases unmatched. The CDR3 DNA reads as TGTGCCAGCAGCTTTGGACAGGGGACTTACACTGAAGCTTTCTTT. As protein: CASSFGQGTYTEAFF.

The chain has TRBV7-9 and TRBJ2-5; D perhaps matches TRBD1 (6 bases). The germline gives CDR1 SEHNR, CDR2 FQNEAQ (reference sequence). The CDR3 totals 15 residues. With 5 bases removed from V and 6 bases from J, the gap between germline ends came to 19 bases. DNA for the CDR3: TGTGCCAGCAGCCAGACGAACGACCAGGGGAAGACCCAGTACTTC. Translation: CASSQTNDQGKTQYF. Looking up the rest from reference TRBV7-9 and TRBJ2-5 gives the full variable domain: DTGVSQNPRHKITKRGQNVTFRCDPISEHNRLYWYRQTLGQGPEFLTYFQNEAQLEKSRLLSDRFSAERPKGSFSTLEIQRTEQGDSAMYLCASSQTNDQGKTQYFGPGTRLLVL.

The rearrangement joins TRBV19 to TRBJ1-4, with D possibly matching TRBD1 (5 bases). The germline gives CDR1 LNHDA, CDR2 SQIVND (reference sequence). The CDR3 runs to 13 residues. The V end was cut by 3 bases, the J end by 8 bases, with 10 bases between. The CDR3 sequence is CASSMQAGEKLFF. In DNA form, the CDR3 reads TGTGCCAGTAGTATGCAGGCAGGGGAAAAACTGTTTTTT.

This chain connects TRBV6-5 to TRBJ1-5; TRBD1 matches at 7 bases. The CDR3 is made up of 15 amino acids. Germline V gene lookup returns CDR1 MNHEY and CDR2 SVGAGI. The V segment lost 0 bases and the J segment 8 bases; nucleotides outside the gene matches: 7. The CDR3 loop reads CASSYSPEGAEPQHF. For the CDR3, the DNA is TGTGCCAGCAGTTACTCCCCCGAGGGGGCCGAGCCCCAGCATTTT.

The V gene is TRBV4-1, the J gene TRBJ1-2; D gene unclear. Trimming removed 0 bases at V and 6 bases at J, with 8 bases between. Germline CDR1 reads MGHRA; CDR2 reads YSYEKL. This CDR3 has 13 residues. The CDR3 loop reads CASSQDPSHGYTF. The CDR3 DNA follows: TGCGCCAGCAGCCAAGATCCGAGCCATGGCTACACCTTC.

This clone has only a few counts. The CDR3 nucleotides read TGTGCCAGCAGCCCGGGACAGGGCAGGGGGCGGCAAGAGACCCAGTACTTC. Residues: CASSPGQGRGRQETQYF. The chain links TRBV5-5 to TRBJ2-5; 9 positions agree with TRBD1. CDR1 is SGHKS, CDR2 YYEKEE, per germline (reference sequence). V gave up 4 bases and J gave up 2 bases; unmatched junction bases: 12. The CDR3 covers 17 residues.

The V and J genes are TRBV18 and TRBJ2-7; the D gene is possibly TRBD2 (6 bases). This CDR3 has 14 amino acids. Trimming took off 3 bases at V and 3 bases at J, with 12 bases between the two ends. CDR1 is KGHSH and CDR2 is LQKENI in the germline V gene. The CDR3, as DNA: TGTGCCAGCTCACCGGGAGGAGATGTCTACGAGCAGTACTTC. It is translated as CASSPGGDVYEQYF.

The chain couples TRBV6-4 to TRBJ2-1; 12 nucleotides line up with TRBD2. The CDR3 has 16 residues. Germline V CDR1 and CDR2: MRHNA, SNTAGT. The V and J ends lost 4 bases and 4 bases, in that order; junction bases with no gene match: 5. CDR3 sequence (DNA): TGTGCCAGCAGTGCTCTAGCGGGAGGGGCTTACAATGAGCAGTTCTTC. The encoded protein is CASSALAGGAYNEQFF.

The DNA of the CDR3 is TGTGCCAGCAGTGCCGGGGGGGGGAGCCGCTTTGGCTACACCTTC. Its translation is CASSAGGGSRFGYTF. V usage is TRBV6-6 and J usage is TRBJ1-2, with D perhaps matching TRBD1 (5 bases). The CDR3 is 15 residues long. Trimming removed 5 bases from V and 7 bases from J, with 20 bases in between. Per the germline V gene, CDR1 is MNHNY and CDR2 is SVGAGI (reference sequence).

The chain employs TRBV5-6 and TRBJ1-1, with D perhaps matching TRBD1 (5 bases). Trimming shortened V by 2 bases and J by 4 bases, and 9 bases separated the two germline ends. Germline V gene data show CDR1 as SGHDT and CDR2 as YYEEEE. The CDR3 spans 13 residues. The CDR3 DNA is TGTGCCAGCAGCTTCGGGGGTGGCACTGAAGCTTTCTTT. Translation: CASSFGGGTEAFF. The whole variable domain, filled in from reference TRBV5-6 and TRBJ1-1, reads DAGVTQSPTHLIKTRGQQVTLRCSPKSGHDTVSWYQQALGQGPQFIFQYYEEEERQRGNFPDRFSGHQFPNYSSELNVNALLLGDSALYLCASSFGGGTEAFFGQGTRLTVV.

The J gene is TRBJ1-2, the V gene TRBV19; D ambiguous. The CDR3 length is 16 residues. The germline V gene has CDR1 LNHDA and CDR2 SQIVND (reference sequence). Deletions cut 1 base from V and 8 bases from J, with 20 bases between. The CDR3 region is CASSIAHDNSVSGYTF. The CDR3 bases are TGTGCCAGTAGTATAGCCCACGACAATTCCGTCTCGGGCTACACCTTC.

The rearrangement uses TRBV7-6 and TRBJ2-5; possible D gene TRBD2, 5 bases. Germline V CDR1 and CDR2: SGHVS, FNYEAQ. The CDR3 spans 15 residues. The V end lost 5 bases, the J end lost 5 bases, and 18 bases lay between the germline ends. The CDR3 DNA is TGTGCCAGCAGCCCACTTAATGGTGAGGGCGAGACCCAGTACTTC. Amino acid sequence: CASSPLNGEGETQYF.

To note about this clone: This sample also contains other DNA sequences that code for the same CDR3. The rearrangement joins TRBV10-3 to TRBJ2-1, with D hard to call. There are 15 residues in the CDR3. Germline CDR1 ENHRY, CDR2 SYGVKD. V was shortened by 2 bases and J by 0 bases, with 8 bases between the two germline ends. This chain's CDR3 is CAISEGGSSYNEQFF. CDR3 nucleotide sequence: TGTGCCATCAGTGAGGGCGGCAGCTCCTACAATGAGCAGTTCTTC.

V is TRBV29-1 and J is TRBJ2-1; D not resolved. The CDR3 length is 13 residues. Trimming pared 4 bases from V and 4 bases from J, leaving 11 bases between. CDR1 and CDR2 (germline): SQVTM, ANQGSEA. DNA of the CDR3: TGCAGCGTTGTACGGCAGGAGTACAATGAGCAGTTCTTC. It is translated as CSVVRQEYNEQFF.